The TCR beta chain described here comes from a study of beta chain features in type 1 diabetes (dated 2018 in TCRdb). Broadly, across the study: No differences in mean age, gender distribution, total cell number or subset yield were found between patients and healthy donors. A total of some 100,000,000 sorted cells were examined across all samples, and a strong correlation was observed between cell number per subset and RNA yield. Regulatory and stem cell-like memory subsets were obtained from only 8 patients and roughly 8 healthy donors, while naive and central memory subsets were obtained from all 28 donors. The study compared the TCRB repertoires of sorted circulating CD4+ T cell subsets in recently diagnosed type 1 diabetes patients with those in matched healthy donors.

Spanning cysteine to phenylalanine, the CDR3 consists of 15 amino acids. Only the CDR3 portion is preserved as DNA: 45 bases, with reading frame beginning at the first base. V is shortened by 7 bases, J by 3 bases, and the region joining them spans 17 bases. From the germline V gene, CDR1 is SGHRS and CDR2 is YFSETQ. Findings and caveats that apply to the study as a whole: Sequencing cDNA rather than genomic DNA could over-represent highly expressing activated cells, although activation and CD3 levels did not differ between groups. Because the HLA sub-analyses included only small numbers of individuals, any influence of HLA type on TCRB rearrangement was left unresolved. The naive, central memory and regulatory TCRB repertoires appeared to resemble one another more closely among patients than among healthy donors. Type 1 diabetes patients showed a moderate but significant shortening of TCRB CDR3 length in all four CD4+ subsets. At VDJ recombination sites, patients with type 1 diabetes made fewer insertions and deleted more nucleotides, a pattern implying thymic rearrangement abnormalities. PCR may preferentially amplify shorter templates, but because patient and control samples were amplified and corrected together, any resulting skew would affect both groups equally.

The entire amount of isolated RNA was reverse transcribed using the High Capacity cDNA Reverse Transcription Kit, so the sequenced TCRB transcripts were expressed ones. Deep immunoSEQ sequencing was performed on naive, central memory and regulatory T cell samples, with an average of roughly 3.5 million total reads per sample. Sorted cells were lysed in RLT buffer and RNA was extracted with DNase-treated RNeasy Micro or Mini kits, depending on cell number. To prevent cross-contamination, each cell subset was processed individually, whereas patient and healthy donor samples were processed jointly. The immunoSEQ multiplex PCR was used to amplify TCRB sequences from cDNA, yielding 87-bp fragments that span the CDR3 region. Sequencing of the amplicons was performed on the Illumina HiSeq platform. The source study handled its data this way. Synthetic template baselines were used to correct PCR bias computationally, reads within Hamming distance 2 were collapsed, and singletons that could not be merged were discarded. Reads were aligned to IMGT to assign V, D and J genes, CDR3 length, and insertions or deletions at six rearrangement sites. Within each subset, clonotype counts were normalized to sorted cell number, and only after that were true diversity and Gini coefficients computed with the tcR R package. The overlap coefficient, calculated on TCRB nucleotide sequences, was used to quantify repertoire sharing. Out-of-frame TCRB sequences from naive cells were analyzed as a proxy for the pre-selection repertoire. The source is immuneACCESS, and TCRdb retained only in-frame sequences with V and J called. Part of the clones is not carried over; for the studies checked, unresolved V genes explain less than half of this, and the remainder is unexplained. V and J calls and clone size follow that table, whereas D and trimming were derived from the DNA. A total of 350,000 to 400,000 clones appear in this sample, roughly 15% of them only once. The leading ten clones occupy approximately 0.02% of the sample.

This clone occurred a few times. Its antigen specificity is not known. No base qualities exist here, and no much larger clone lies one base off it. Each donor gave one peripheral blood draw, averaging roughly 120 mL, which was collected into heparinised tubes. Naive, central memory, regulatory and stem cell-like memory CD4+ T cells were sorted on a BD FACSAria II using a panel including CD45RO, CCR7, CD25, CD127, CD95 and CD27. All sorted populations exceeded 95% purity. PBMCs were separated immediately by Lymphoprep density gradient centrifugation and were stained directly, without being cultured. To minimize batch effects, samples were stained and sorted in pairs, one healthy donor with one patient per experiment.

The sequenced material came from naive CD4+ T cells from blood. The cell subset or site label for this specimen denotes: true naive CD4+ T cells. The rearranged chain carries TRBV5-1 and TRBJ2-1; TRBD1 is possibly the D segment (6 matching bases). The receptor was isolated from a woman under 30 in good health. CDR3 sequence: CASSRQAGYYNEQFF. The nucleotides read TGCGCCAGCTCCCGACAGGCGGGCTACTACAATGAGCAGTTCTTC.